These 14 T cell receptor beta chains came from one sample sequenced in a study of PD-1 blockade in mismatch repair-deficient tumors. Produced via immunoSEQ multiplex PCR; TCRdb's table is partial and in-frame only. The sample lists under 95,000 clones; about four fifths were seen once. The sample here was peripheral blood, taken 44 weeks after starting pembrolizumab. The source of these receptors is an adult with mismatch repair-deficient cancer.

CDR3 protein: CASSLILAGRYEQYF. CDR3 nucleotides: TGTGCCAGCAGCTTAATCTTAGCGGGAAGGTACGAGCAGTACTTC. This chain uses TRBV7-2 with TRBJ2-7; 8 nucleotides line up with TRBD2. The CDR3 totals 15 residues. Germline V gives CDR1 SGHTA, CDR2 FQGNSA. V lost 2 bases and J lost 4; bases outside the gene matches: 7.

The gene calls are TRBV19 and TRBJ2-7; 8 bases align to TRBD1. CDR3 length: 14 amino acids. The V gene end was trimmed by 3 bases and the J gene end by 5 bases; junction bases not matched to a gene: 6. The germline CDR1 and CDR2 sequences are LNHDA and SQIVND (reference sequence). This CDR3 is CASSIRGTGDEQYF. For the CDR3, the DNA is TGTGCCAGTAGTATTCGGGGGACAGGTGACGAGCAGTACTTC.

The chain employs TRBV28 and TRBJ1-5; D is uncertain. The CDR3 is made up of 14 amino acids. Trimming stripped 1 base from V and 5 bases from J, with 9 bases between. In germline, CDR1 is MDHEN, CDR2 SYDVKM. CDR3 in amino acids: CASSLLLTYQPQHF. The CDR3 region has the DNA TGTGCCAGCAGTTTATTACTGACCTATCAGCCCCAGCATTTT.

A few counts support this clone. The gene calls are TRBV27 and TRBJ2-7, with D hard to call. The CDR3 is made up of 14 amino acids. V dropped 2 bases and J dropped 3 bases, with 11 bases sitting between them. CDR1 and CDR2 from the germline V gene are MNHEY and SMNVEV (reference sequence). The CDR3 DNA reads TGTGCCAGCAGTTTAGTAAGGGCGAGCTACGAGCAGTACTTC. Residues: CASSLVRASYEQYF.

The rearrangement uses TRBV11-1 and TRBJ2-7; D is perhaps TRBD1 (6 bases). There are 14 residues in the CDR3. Germline V gene sequence: CDR1 SGHAT, CDR2 FQDESV (reference sequence). The ends were cut back, 4 bases at V and 6 bases at J, with 16 bases in the middle. CDR3 coding DNA: TGTGCCAGCAGCTCCGCGTCACAGGGTGGCGAGCAGTACTTC. This gives the protein CASSSASQGGEQYF.

Here the CDR3 reads CAWSGGTAVGTQYF. CDR3 sequence (DNA): TGTGCCTGGAGTGGCGGGACGGCCGTAGGGACCCAGTACTTC. This sequence joins TRBV30 and TRBJ2-5; D is possibly TRBD2 (6 bases). The germline CDR1 and CDR2 sequences are GTSNPN and SVGIG (reference sequence). Between the trimmed V and J ends, which lost 1 base and 7 bases, there was a span of 16 bases. The CDR3 length is 14 residues. Based on the CDR3 plus reference TRBV30 and TRBJ2-5, the full variable domain is SQTIHQWPATLVQPVGSPLSLECTVEGTSNPNLYWYRQAAGRGLQLLFYSVGIGQISSEVPQNLSASRPQDRQFILSSKKLLLSDSGFYLCAWSGGTAVGTQYFGPGTRLLVL.

In nucleotides, the CDR3 is TGTGCCAGCAGCAGGGGAACCCAAGAGACCCAGTACTTC. It translates to CASSRGTQETQYF. The chain has TRBV7-9 and TRBJ2-5; D might be TRBD1 (5 bases). Germline loops: CDR1 SEHNR, CDR2 FQNEAQ (reference sequence). V shed 5 bases and J shed 1 base, with 8 bases lying between them. This CDR3 comprises 13 residues.

The rearrangement uses TRBV15 and TRBJ2-3; unclear D gene. The CDR3 loop spans 13 amino acids. CDR1 and CDR2 from the germline V gene are LNHNV and YYDKDF (reference sequence). V was pared by 1 base and J by 8 bases, with 10 bases between. The CDR3 here is CATSRAGTTTQYF. Written as DNA, the CDR3 is TGTGCCACCAGCAGAGCAGGTACAACTACGCAGTATTTT.

The chain carries TRBV5-6 and TRBJ2-7; 11 nucleotides align to TRBD2. The germline gives CDR1 SGHDT, CDR2 YYEEEE. The CDR3 covers 18 residues. V lost 0 bases and J lost 2; bases outside the gene matches: 10. The CDR3, as DNA: TGTGCCAGCAGCTTGGTGCGAATCGGGACTAGCGGAACCTACGAGCAGTACTTC. This gives the protein CASSLVRIGTSGTYEQYF. Together with reference TRBV5-6 and TRBJ2-7, the CDR3 gives the full variable domain: DAGVTQSPTHLIKTRGQQVTLRCSPKSGHDTVSWYQQALGQGPQFIFQYYEEEERQRGNFPDRFSGHQFPNYSSELNVNALLLGDSALYLCASSLVRIGTSGTYEQYFGPGTRLTVT.

The CDR3 DNA reads as TGTGCCAGCAGTGGGGGACAGGGTGCAGATACGCAGTATTTT. It translates to CASSGGQGADTQYF. This chain links TRBV21-1 with TRBJ2-3; TRBD1 reflects the table's D call only, with no check against the DNA. TRBV21-1 is a pseudogene. The CDR3 totals 14 residues.

The rearrangement uses TRBV7-2 and TRBJ1-3; D unclear. Trimming shortened V by 6 bases and J by 6 bases, and 12 bases separated the two germline ends. CDR3 length equals 13 residues. The germline V gene has CDR1 SGHTA and CDR2 FQGNSA. CDR3 sequence reads: CASRPFKENTIYF. In nucleotides, the CDR3 is TGTGCCAGCAGGCCGTTTAAGGAAAACACCATATATTTT.

The chain employs TRBV28 and TRBJ1-1, with D possibly TRBD1 on 5 matching bases. V was trimmed by 8 bases and J by 2 bases, leaving 9 bases between them. This CDR3 is built from 12 residues. Germline CDR1 MDHEN, CDR2 SYDVKM. CDR3 in amino acids: CASQDTNTEAFF. The CDR3 DNA reads as TGTGCCAGCCAGGACACCAACACTGAAGCTTTCTTT. Full variable domain (missing parts from reference TRBV28 and TRBJ1-1): DVKVTQSSRYLVKRTGEKVFLECVQDMDHENMFWYRQDPGLGLRLIYFSYDVKMKEKGDIPEGYSVSREKKERFSLILESASTNQTSMYLCASQDTNTEAFFGQGTRLTVV.

The rearrangement joins TRBV6-1 to TRBJ1-1; tentatively, D is TRBD1 (6 bases). CDR3 length: 15 amino acids. From germline, CDR1 is MNHNS and CDR2 SASEGT. The ends were cut back, 2 bases at V and 0 bases at J, with 10 bases in the middle. The CDR3 loop reads CASSERGGMNTEAFF. CDR3 nucleotides: TGTGCCAGCAGTGAAAGGGGGGGGATGAACACTGAAGCTTTCTTT.

The genes are TRBV4-1 and TRBJ2-2, with D possibly TRBD1 on 5 matching bases. This CDR3 is built from 15 residues. Germline V CDR1 and CDR2: MGHRA, YSYEKL. V shed 2 bases and J shed 1 base, with 8 bases lying between them. CDR3 residues: CASSQRQGNTGELFF. CDR3 nucleotides: TGCGCCAGCAGCCAAAGGCAGGGGAACACCGGGGAGCTGTTTTTT.